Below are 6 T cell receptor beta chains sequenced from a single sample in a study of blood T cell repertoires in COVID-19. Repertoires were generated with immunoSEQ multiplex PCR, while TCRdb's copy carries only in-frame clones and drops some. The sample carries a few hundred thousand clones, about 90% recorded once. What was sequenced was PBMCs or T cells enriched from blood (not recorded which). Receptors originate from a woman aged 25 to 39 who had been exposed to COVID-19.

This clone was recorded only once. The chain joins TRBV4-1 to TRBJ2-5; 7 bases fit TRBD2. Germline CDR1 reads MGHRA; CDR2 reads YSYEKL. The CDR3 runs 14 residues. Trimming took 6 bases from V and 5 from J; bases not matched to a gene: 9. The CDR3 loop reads CASSFAGVQETQYF. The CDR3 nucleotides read TGCGCCAGCAGTTTTGCGGGAGTTCAGGAGACCCAGTACTTC.

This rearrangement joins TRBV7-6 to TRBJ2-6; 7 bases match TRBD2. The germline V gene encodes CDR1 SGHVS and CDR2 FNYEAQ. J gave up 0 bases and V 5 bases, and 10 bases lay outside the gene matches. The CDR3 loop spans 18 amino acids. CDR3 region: CASSHSAGIISGANVLTF. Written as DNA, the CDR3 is TGTGCCAGCAGCCATTCAGCGGGGATAATCTCTGGGGCCAACGTCCTGACTTTC.

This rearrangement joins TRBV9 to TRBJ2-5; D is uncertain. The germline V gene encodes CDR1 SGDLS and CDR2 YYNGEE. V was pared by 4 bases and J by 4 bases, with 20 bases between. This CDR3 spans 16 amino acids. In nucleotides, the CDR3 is TGTGCCAGCAGCTCCTCCCTGAGTCAAGCAACAGAGACCCAGTACTTC. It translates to CASSSSLSQATETQYF.

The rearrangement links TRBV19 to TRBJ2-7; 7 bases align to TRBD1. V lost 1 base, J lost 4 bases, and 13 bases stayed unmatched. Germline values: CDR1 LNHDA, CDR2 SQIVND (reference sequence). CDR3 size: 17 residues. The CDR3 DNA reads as TGTGCCAGTAGTATAGCCGCAGACAGGGTCTTCGGATACGAGCAGTACTTC. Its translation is CASSIAADRVFGYEQYF. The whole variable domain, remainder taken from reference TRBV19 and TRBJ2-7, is DGGITQSPKYLFRKEGQNVTLSCEQNLNHDAMYWYRQDPGQGLRLIYYSQIVNDFQKGDIAEGYSVSREKKESFPLTVTSAQKNPTAFYLCASSIAADRVFGYEQYFGPGTRLTVT.

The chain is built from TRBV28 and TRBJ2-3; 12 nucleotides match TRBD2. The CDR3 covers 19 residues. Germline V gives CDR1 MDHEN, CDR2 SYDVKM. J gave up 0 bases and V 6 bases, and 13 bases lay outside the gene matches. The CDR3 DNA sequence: TGTGCCAGCAGCCAAGACCCGGGACTAGCGGGCCTAAGCACAGATACGCAGTATTTT. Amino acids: CASSQDPGLAGLSTDTQYF.

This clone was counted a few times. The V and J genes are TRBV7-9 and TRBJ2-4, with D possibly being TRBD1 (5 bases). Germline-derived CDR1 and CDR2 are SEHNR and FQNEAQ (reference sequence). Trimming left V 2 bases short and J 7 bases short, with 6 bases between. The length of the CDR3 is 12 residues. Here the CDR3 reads CASSLRGNIQYF. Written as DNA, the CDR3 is TGTGCCAGCAGCTTAAGGGGTAACATTCAGTACTTC. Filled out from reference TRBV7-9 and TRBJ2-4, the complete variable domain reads DTGVSQNPRHKITKRGQNVTFRCDPISEHNRLYWYRQTLGQGPEFLTYFQNEAQLEKSRLLSDRFSAERPKGSFSTLEIQRTEQGDSAMYLCASSLRGNIQYFGAGTRLSVL.